Listed below are T cell receptor beta chains from one sample, sequenced in a study of blood T cell repertoires in COVID-19. Sequenced by immunoSEQ multiplex PCR; TCRdb stores in-frame clones only, minus some. Among fewer than 250,000 clones, around 80% were seen once, and the ten largest hold approximately 8.1%. The sequencing sample was made of peripheral blood. All receptors come from a woman in her sixties or seventies with COVID-19, enrolled during active disease. The CDR3 runs from the conserved cysteine through the conserved F or W. A D gene is named only where the DNA matches it firmly. Clone size is shown for a subset of rows, as once, few, many or a class of expanded clone.

d_gene	v_gene	abundance	j_gene	CDR3aa	CDR3nt
TRBD1	TRBV7-2	.	TRBJ1-1	CASSLVGQGAEAFF	TGTGCCAGCAGCTTAGTGGGGCAGGGGGCTGAAGCTTTCTTT
.	TRBV18	.	TRBJ1-6	CASSPDLADSPLHF	TGTGCCAGCTCACCAGATCTGGCAGATTCACCCCTCCACTTT
.	TRBV5-8	few	TRBJ2-1	CASSLSQGSYNEQFF	TGTGCCAGCAGCTTGTCACAGGGCTCCTACAATGAGCAGTTCTTC
.	TRBV6-6	.	TRBJ1-6	CASSPTGQPFTLHF	TGTGCCAGCAGCCCGACAGGACAACCCTTCACCCTCCACTTT
.	TRBV20-1	.	TRBJ1-2	CSASDSYGYTF	TGCAGTGCCTCCGACAGCTATGGCTACACCTTC
.	TRBV9	.	TRBJ1-3	CASSVGRGGSGNTIYF	TGTGCCAGCAGCGTTGGAAGGGGAGGCTCTGGAAACACCATATATTTT
TRBD1	TRBV28	.	TRBJ1-2	CASSPDRGLDYGYTF	TGTGCCAGCAGTCCCGACAGGGGTCTTGACTATGGCTACACCTTC
TRBD1	TRBV9	.	TRBJ1-1	CASSVYPDRAETEAFF	TGTGCCAGCAGCGTATACCCGGACAGGGCGGAGACTGAAGCTTTCTTT
TRBD1	TRBV2	.	TRBJ1-1	CASSQGATEAFF	TGTGCCAGCAGTCAGGGGGCAACTGAAGCTTTCTTT
TRBD1	TRBV3-1/TRBV3-2	.	TRBJ2-5	CASSPDRETQYF	TGTGCCAGCAGCCCGGACAGGGAGACCCAGTACTTC
.	TRBV30	.	TRBJ2-2	CAWSLTTGELFF	TGTGCCTGGAGTCTTACAACCGGGGAGCTGTTTTTT
.	TRBV21-1	.	TRBJ1-3	CASSKMGQYENSGNTIYF	TGTGCCAGCAGCAAAATGGGGCAGTACGAGAACTCTGGAAACACCATATATTTT
.	TRBV2	.	TRBJ1-2	CASSEATANYGYTF	TGTGCCAGCAGTGAGGCGACAGCGAACTATGGCTACACCTTC
.	TRBV19	.	TRBJ1-1	CASSNPFEAKDEAFF	TGTGCCAGTAGTAACCCTTTTGAGGCTAAGGATGAAGCTTTCTTT
.	TRBV25-1	few	TRBJ1-4	CASSFVQGANEKLFF	TGTGCCAGCAGTTTCGTACAGGGTGCTAATGAAAAACTGTTTTTT
.	TRBV19	few	TRBJ1-4	CAPYVLGGKLFF	TGTGCCCCTTACGTATTGGGAGGAAAACTGTTTTTT
TRBD1	TRBV5-5	.	TRBJ1-1	CASSRPGGTGNMNTEAFF	TGTGCCAGCAGCCGACCCGGGGGGACAGGGAACATGAACACTGAAGCTTTCTTT
.	TRBV4-3	.	TRBJ2-1	CASSQDLGRGPGNEQFF	TGCGCCAGCAGCCAAGATCTTGGGCGGGGACCGGGTAATGAGCAGTTCTTC
.	TRBV30	once	TRBJ2-2	CAWTPDRAYANTGELFF	TGTGCCTGGACCCCTGACAGAGCCTACGCGAACACCGGGGAGCTGTTTTTT
TRBD1	TRBV28	.	TRBJ1-1	CASRGQGNTEAFF	TGTGCCAGCAGAGGACAGGGGAACACTGAAGCTTTCTTT
TRBD2	TRBV11-2	once	TRBJ2-4	CASNAPSGGLAKNIQYF	TGTGCCAGTAACGCGCCTAGCGGGGGACTAGCCAAAAACATTCAGTACTTC
.	TRBV18	.	TRBJ2-3	CASSHPVVTDTQYF	TGTGCCAGCTCTCATCCGGTGGTTACAGATACGCAGTATTTT
TRBD1	TRBV7-9	.	TRBJ2-3	CASSLGMTGARTDTQYF	TGTGCCAGCAGCTTAGGGATGACAGGGGCAAGGACAGATACGCAGTATTTT
TRBD1	TRBV10-3	.	TRBJ1-6	CAISDGQGDNSPLHF	TGTGCCATCAGTGACGGACAGGGGGATAATTCACCCCTCCACTTT
.	TRBV7-9	.	TRBJ1-4	CASSLAGSLREKLFF	TGTGCCAGCAGCTTAGCCGGGAGCCTGCGGGAAAAACTGTTTTTT
.	TRBV21-1	few	TRBJ2-7	CASSKQRGLREQYF	TGTGCCAGCAGCAAACAAAGGGGGCTGAGGGAGCAGTACTTC
.	TRBV30	few	TRBJ2-7	CAWIGGPNEQYF	TGTGCCTGGATAGGTGGGCCCAACGAGCAGTACTTC
.	TRBV4-1	.	TRBJ1-4	CASSQDQGGTANEKLFF	TGCGCCAGCAGCCAAGATCAGGGAGGGACGGCTAATGAAAAACTGTTTTTT
TRBD2	TRBV7-7	.	TRBJ2-2	CASSSGVAGTTGELFF	TGTGCTAGCAGCTCGGGGGTAGCGGGAACCACCGGGGAGCTGTTTTTT
TRBD1	TRBV19	.	TRBJ2-5	CASTPDRGETQYF	TGTGCCAGTACCCCGGACAGGGGTGAGACCCAGTACTTC
TRBD2	TRBV6-5	.	TRBJ2-7	CASGEGPVYEQYF	TGTGCCAGCGGGGAGGGACCCGTGTACGAGCAGTACTTC
.	TRBV6-6	once	TRBJ2-3	CASSRSGSTDTQYF	TGTGCCAGCAGCCGGAGCGGGAGCACAGATACGCAGTATTTT
TRBD1	TRBV5-1	.	TRBJ1-1	CASSFYGTGTREGEATEAFF	TGCGCCAGCAGCTTCTACGGGACAGGGACTCGTGAGGGAGAGGCCACTGAAGCTTTCTTT
.	TRBV29-1	.	TRBJ1-1	CSTRGAHNTEAFF	TGCAGCACACGTGGGGCGCACAACACTGAAGCTTTCTTT
TRBD1	TRBV7-3	.	TRBJ1-6	CASSLTGGAGTLHF	TGTGCCAGCAGCTTAACAGGGGGCGCCGGGACCCTCCACTTT
TRBD1	TRBV28	once	TRBJ1-2	CASSLGGGRDGYTF	TGTGCCAGCAGTTTAGGAGGGGGCAGGGATGGCTACACCTTC
.	TRBV20-1	.	TRBJ1-2	CSGSAGGLNTF	TGCAGTGGTTCGGCAGGAGGCCTCAACACCTTC
.	TRBV7-6	.	TRBJ2-7	CASSPSVGAEVDYEQYF	TGTGCCAGCAGCCCCTCGGTGGGGGCAGAGGTGGACTACGAGCAGTACTTC
.	TRBV2	.	TRBJ1-2	CASSAELFSNYGYTF	TGTGCCAGCAGTGCCGAGCTTTTCTCTAACTATGGCTACACCTTC
.	TRBV9	.	TRBJ2-2	CASSAPGDTGELFF	TGTGCCAGCAGCGCCCCGGGGGACACCGGGGAGCTGTTTTTT
.	TRBV29-1	.	TRBJ2-5	CSVLGAQETQYF	TGCAGCGTTCTAGGGGCCCAAGAGACCCAGTACTTC
TRBD1	TRBV9	.	TRBJ1-2	CASSPTGGPNYGYTF	TGTGCCAGCAGCCCCACAGGGGGTCCTAACTATGGCTACACCTTC
TRBD2	TRBV3-1/TRBV3-2	.	TRBJ2-7	CASTSRGGSSSYEQYF	TGTGCCAGCACCTCGCGCGGCGGGAGCTCATCCTACGAGCAGTACTTC
TRBD2	TRBV5-4	.	TRBJ2-3	CASSGAFSGDTQYF	TGTGCCAGCAGCGGCGCCTTTAGCGGGGATACGCAGTATTTT
.	TRBV4-1	.	TRBJ1-5	CASSQEREGNQPQHF	TGCGCCAGCAGCCAAGAAAGGGAGGGAAATCAGCCCCAGCATTTT
TRBD2	TRBV5-1	.	TRBJ2-5	CASGLAGDQETQYF	TGCGCCAGCGGACTAGCGGGGGATCAAGAGACCCAGTACTTC
TRBD2	TRBV28	few	TRBJ2-7	CASSLAGGTAEQYF	TGTGCCAGCAGTTTAGCGGGAGGGACGGCCGAGCAGTACTTC
.	TRBV7-8	few	TRBJ1-5	CASSSIRQAGSNQPQHF	TGTGCCAGCAGCTCTATTAGACAGGCTGGATCCAATCAGCCCCAGCATTTT